This is a list of T cell receptor beta chains from one sample in a study of blood T cells in healthy people across ages. TCRdb redid the calling of the 5' RACE reads with MiXCR, one entry per CDR3 protein. The data show fewer than 900,000 distinct CDR3 sequences, approximately 35% seen once. The sample was blood. These receptors were obtained from a man between 18 and 29 years old in good health. The CDR3 runs from the conserved cysteine through the conserved F or W.

TRBV3-1	CASSQDGAGAVGNQPQHF
TRBV2	CASSYKKVGNTEAFF
TRBV7-2	CASSSRAGLETDTQYF
TRBV7-2	CASSLARTSGGFTDTQYF
TRBV12-3/TRBV12-4	CASSLDLNRERSTDTQYF
TRBV29-1	CSVTGQGRHGYTF
TRBV15	CATSTYPTGAPTDTQYF
TRBV20-1	CSAKDFLGNTEAFF
TRBV6-6	CASSSRGTDGTGGGYTF
TRBV25-1	CASSDGQGDLYEQYF
TRBV20-1	CSASAGGPQHF
TRBV7-2	CASSLDRGVEAFF
TRBV29-1	CSVNLDSTNDYGYTF
TRBV4-3	CASSQRWEGDSKNIQYF
TRBV14	CASSKATWGGGGTEAFF
TRBV4-1	CASSQENDSEQYF
TRBV5-8	CASSSSTGGAYNEQYF
TRBV6-6	CASTNPGLAGGEQFF
TRBV7-2	CASSKRHIGQGARNEQFF
TRBV19	CASRIQGNSGANVLTF
TRBV20-1	CSARAGSSRGYNSPLHF
TRBV5-1	CASRLTASGTANSPLHF
TRBV15	CATSRDPDRGNEQYF
TRBV5-1	CASSLSGGPTTDTQYF
TRBV9	CASSVNLGQEVGGELFF
TRBV5-1	CASGGAADLTNTETFF
TRBV15	CATSRDQGYGEQFF
TRBV5-1	CAGSLADGATNEKLFF
TRBV3-1	CASSQERVSKNIQYF
TRBV5-6	CASSSGQNTYNERFF
TRBV2	CASSARPRGGQFF
TRBV12-3/TRBV12-4	CASSPSSRDGSYEQYF
TRBV10-3	CAISELGGSSYEQYF
TRBV4-1	CASSQGQEVGQPQHF
TRBV3-1	CASARSGELFF
TRBV24-1	CAASEARSQETQYF
TRBV5-1	CASSPEADSTEAFF
TRBV4-3	CASSLRRGSSTDTQYF
TRBV7-9	CASSSVYGANVLTF
TRBV20-1	CSAKDRDRGSFAGGYTF
TRBV4-2	CASSARHWGPTSEGNQPQHF
TRBV6-2/TRBV6-3	CASTRDRVSYEQYF
TRBV7-2	CASSFSGGNKETQYF
TRBV12-3/TRBV12-4	CASRRTQRNYGYTF
TRBV12-3/TRBV12-4	CASSFNGRAFF
TRBV25-1	CASSEVDEQYF
TRBV7-2	CASSPRQPRVNYNEQFF